This TCR beta chain derives from a study of beta chain features in type 1 diabetes. Sequencing targeted expressed TCRB transcripts, as all isolated RNA had been reverse transcribed. Clones were read by immunoSEQ multiplex PCR, and TCRdb kept only the in-frame ones, dropping some. The table has 25,000 to 30,000 clones, 45% to 65% seen once; the top ten hold 1.5%. CD4+ cells of the naive, central memory, regulatory and stem cell-like memory types were sorted via CD45RO/CCR7/CD25/CD127/CD95/CD27. There are 12 residues in the CDR3. Between the trimmed V and J ends, which lost 7 bases and 7 bases, there was a span of 11 bases. Germline-derived CDR1 and CDR2 are SGHTA and FQGNSA. With regard to this clone: Its target is unknown.

Whole-study results and caveats: Researchers reported that naive, central memory and Treg TCRB repertoires appeared more similar in patients than in healthy donors. Small HLA sub-analyses could not settle whether HLA shapes TCRB rearrangement. Moderate yet significant TCRB CDR3 shortening was seen in Type 1 diabetes patients in all four CD4+ subsets. Insertions at VDJ junctions were less frequent in type 1 diabetes patients. These patients also deleted more nucleotides at the same junctions.

Sequenced: Tregs from blood. The chain links TRBV7-2 to TRBJ2-1; D unclear. The sequence derives from a young woman with type 1 diabetes. DNA of the CDR3: TGTGCCAGCAACACAAACACGAATGAGCAGTTCTTC. This sequence encodes CASNTNTNEQFF.